This T cell receptor (beta chain) came from a study of T cells after yellow fever vaccination. Findings and limits, study-wide: Reappearance after the booster was seen for most primary-vaccination clones, at 95% to 97% CD4 and around 88% CD8.

The V gene lost 1 base and the J gene lost 0 bases, with 10 bases spanning the gap. The CDR3 has 15 amino acids. Germline assignment: CDR1 LNHNV and CDR2 YYDKDF (reference sequence). Template-switching 5'RACE yielded the TCR cDNA; a universal primer site and UMIs were added in the process. Using its own MiXCR run on the 5' RACE reads, TCRdb lists one record per CDR3 protein. The table lists some 400,000 distinct CDR3 sequences, 6.2% of them singletons. The table lists this clonotype with many counts. Its antigen is currently unknown. The sample consisted of PBMCs, taken 5 days after the yellow fever booster vaccination. The chain recombines TRBV15 with TRBJ2-7, with D possibly called TRBD1 or TRBD2 (5 bases each). This receptor was taken from a man in his thirties or forties who received the YFV17D yellow fever vaccine. CDR3 sequence (DNA): TGTGCCACCAGCAGAGGGGCAGGGAGCTCCTACGAGCAGTACTTC. It specifies CATSRGAGSSYEQYF.